The source of this T cell receptor beta chain is a study of blood T cell repertoires in COVID-19 (dated by TCRdb to 2018 to 2021). Regarding the study in general: The collaborator samples originated in the United States, Italy and Spain and spanned the acute and convalescent phases of COVID-19. Samples were obtained from the ongoing ImmuneRACE study (first 160 participants) and from 1,200 or so subjects provided by 6 global collaborators. A freely available public database, intended as a resource for researchers studying the immune response to SARS-CoV-2, is where the repertoires were released. Where available, HLA class I and class II types were taken from metadata supplied by the sample provider and were not determined by assay-based typing. The sample metadata nearly always contained a de-identified subject ID, COVID-19 status, age in years and sex. The material from the prospective study consisted of cDNA or gDNA derived from T cells, B-cell-depleted T cells, or PBMCs. The dataset comprised deeply sampled blood TCRbeta repertoires from subjects exposed to, actively infected with, or recovered from COVID-19.

The immunoSEQ Assay, a bias-controlled multiplex PCR, was used to amplify TCRbeta CDR3 regions from genomic DNA. The paper's data handling went like this. Within the assay, amplification of reference gene primers was used to estimate how many nucleated cells each sample contained. To quantify the absolute abundance of each unique TCRbeta CDR3 rearrangement, sequence reads were collapsed and filtered. For each sample, productive Simpson clonality was calculated by taking the square root of Simpson's diversity index across productive rearrangements. TCRdb provides this immuneACCESS table in a form limited to in-frame rearrangements. Some clones are lacking; in checked studies, under half of them reflect an unresolved V gene, and why the rest are absent is not known. V and J calls and clone size are given by that table; D and trimming were obtained from the DNA. The sample yields 300,000 to 400,000 clones; 80% to 90% were counted once. In total, the top ten clones hold 1% of the sample.

General study outcomes and caveats: The quantity of clinical and demographic metadata differed by source and by participant and was supplied without curation.

Whole blood was collected in K2EDTA tubes by collaborating institutions according to the institutions' own protocols. For TCRbeta analysis, collaborators shipped samples in one of three forms: frozen whole blood, isolated PBMCs, or DNA extracted from either of those sample types. As to this clone: It lacks a known antigen. No qualities accompany the bases; no much larger clone lies one base away.

The CDR3 starts with the cysteine, ends with the phenylalanine, and has 14 residues. The CDR3 DNA has 42 bases and is translated from base 1. The germline V gene sets CDR1 to SGDLS and CDR2 to YYNGEE. V is clipped by 8 bases and J by 4 bases, and the sequence between their germline boundaries is 16 bases long. This TCR came from a man aged 50 to 59 with active or convalescent COVID-19. The sequence links TRBV9 to TRBJ2-1; TRBD1 is a weak D gene call, 5 bases matching. Sequenced input: peripheral blood. The DNA sequence follows: TGTGCCAGTGCACAAACAGGCCCTTACAATGAGCAGTTCTTC. Translation gives CASAQTGPYNEQFF.